This is a list of T cell receptor beta chains from one sample in a study of blood T cell repertoires in COVID-19. The repertoire was sequenced with immunoSEQ multiplex PCR; TCRdb's copy has only in-frame clones and lacks some. The table lists under 150,000 clones, about 75% of them singletons, with roughly 2.9% in the top ten. Material for sequencing was PBMCs or T cells enriched from blood (not recorded which). All receptors come from a woman between 50 and 59 years old who had recovered from COVID-19. Both conserved end residues are part of each CDR3. The order of the fields is V gene, clone size, CDR3 protein. Part of the rows lack a size; the others show once, few, many or a class for expanded clones.

V gene: TRBV13; clone size: NA; CDR3 protein: CASSSPTSGSYEQYF
V gene: TRBV6-5; clone size: NA; CDR3 protein: CASSYDRGQNIQYF
V gene: TRBV30; clone size: NA; CDR3 protein: CAWSVKGGTGELFF
V gene: TRBV20-1; clone size: once; CDR3 protein: CSALLTSSQFF
V gene: TRBV5-4; clone size: NA; CDR3 protein: CASSLYRGTTDTQYF
V gene: TRBV28; clone size: NA; CDR3 protein: CASTLLGPPDTQYF
V gene: TRBV5-1; clone size: few; CDR3 protein: CASSLAGVNSPLHF
V gene: TRBV11-3; clone size: NA; CDR3 protein: CASSSRSWSEAFF
V gene: TRBV4-2; clone size: NA; CDR3 protein: CASSQVPSSGANVLTF
V gene: TRBV13; clone size: NA; CDR3 protein: CASRMGTAYNEQFF
V gene: TRBV29-1; clone size: NA; CDR3 protein: CSVFLAKGVDEQFF
V gene: TRBV2; clone size: NA; CDR3 protein: CASSSLAGGPQDTQYF
V gene: TRBV13; clone size: NA; CDR3 protein: CASSPGTEETQYF
V gene: TRBV29-1; clone size: NA; CDR3 protein: CSVVGRAWGSGRAVNEQFF
V gene: TRBV19; clone size: NA; CDR3 protein: CATTGNTGELFF
V gene: TRBV5-1; clone size: NA; CDR3 protein: CASSLDGGASYEQYF
V gene: TRBV27; clone size: NA; CDR3 protein: CASSYDRSNYGYTF
V gene: TRBV6-5; clone size: NA; CDR3 protein: CAADTGEGDTGELFF
V gene: TRBV10-3; clone size: NA; CDR3 protein: CAISAPGGTEAFF
V gene: TRBV5-1; clone size: NA; CDR3 protein: CASSLGTGVSGNTIYF
V gene: TRBV7-3; clone size: NA; CDR3 protein: CASSSPGTDTQYF
V gene: TRBV7-2; clone size: NA; CDR3 protein: CASTLLHGSRAFF
V gene: TRBV18; clone size: NA; CDR3 protein: CASSPTGLDYNEQFF
V gene: TRBV7-9; clone size: NA; CDR3 protein: CASSTRGTSTDTQYF
V gene: TRBV2; clone size: once; CDR3 protein: CASSEFTFGGGYGYTF
V gene: TRBV28; clone size: NA; CDR3 protein: CASRTYGYREGQPQHF
V gene: TRBV28; clone size: few; CDR3 protein: CASRVAGGSYEQYF
V gene: TRBV6-2/TRBV6-3; clone size: many; CDR3 protein: CASSYSTGGGYGYTF
V gene: TRBV28; clone size: NA; CDR3 protein: CASIQHGGGNTEAFF
V gene: TRBV5-4; clone size: NA; CDR3 protein: CASSLDRGNTEAFF
V gene: TRBV10-3; clone size: NA; CDR3 protein: CATGQNEAFF
V gene: TRBV5-1; clone size: NA; CDR3 protein: CASSLGPEGNQPQHF
V gene: TRBV7-3; clone size: NA; CDR3 protein: CASSLGGASGRAHADTQYF
V gene: TRBV27; clone size: NA; CDR3 protein: CASSLSGLKTYNEQFF
V gene: TRBV11-2; clone size: NA; CDR3 protein: CASSPGQGELNSPLHF
V gene: TRBV10-1; clone size: NA; CDR3 protein: CASSPGQITDTQYF